The 24 T cell receptor beta chains listed next were all sequenced from one sample in a study of T cells expressing NK-cell markers. After re-calling the 5' RACE reads, TCRdb lists one entry per CDR3 protein, DNA absent. Recorded for this sample: 400,000 to 500,000 distinct CDR3 sequences. What was sequenced was blood T cells: a sorted CD56 or NKG2C T cell subset, CD4+ or CD8+ T cells, or bulk PBMC T cells (not recorded which). These receptors were taken from a woman between 18 and 69 years old in good health.

The chain combines TRBV2 with TRBJ2-3; TCRdb indicates TRBD1, and absent DNA this call remains unverified. The CDR3 spans 11 residues. From germline, CDR1 is SNHLY and CDR2 FYNNEI. CDR3 loop: CASAGEGTQYF. The full variable domain, its missing parts supplied by reference TRBV2 and TRBJ2-3, is EPEVTQTPSHQVTQMGQEVILRCVPISNHLYFYWYRQILGQKVEFLVSFYNNEISEKSEIFDDQFSVERPDGSNFTLKIRSTKLEDSAMYFCASAGEGTQYFGPGTRLTVL.

CDR3 sequence: CASSHATGSNEQFF. The rearrangement uses TRBV14 and TRBJ2-1; TCRdb's D gene call, TRBD1, goes unchecked for lack of DNA. This CDR3 has 14 residues. Per germline, CDR1 SGHDN and CDR2 FVKESK.

V is TRBV4-3 and J is TRBJ2-1; with no DNA, the TCRdb D assignment of TRBD1 cannot be verified. The CDR3 covers 15 residues. Germline V gene lookup returns CDR1 LGHNA and CDR2 YSLEER. CDR3 in amino acids: CASSQGTGALNEQFF.

The CDR3 sequence is CASSLVASGRPDEQYF. The V gene is TRBV5-1, the J gene TRBJ2-7; the D call of TRBD2 rests on TCRdb alone, since no DNA is present to check it. Germline assignment: CDR1 SGHRS and CDR2 YFSETQ. The CDR3 is made up of 16 amino acids.

V is TRBV19 and J is TRBJ2-1; TCRdb names TRBD2, which stays unverified in the absence of DNA. The CDR3 has 14 amino acids. CDR1 is LNHDA and CDR2 is SQIVND in the germline V gene (reference sequence). The CDR3 reads CASSWASGTHEQFF.

The chain has TRBV5-1 and TRBJ1-3; TCRdb's D call of TRBD1 is untestable without DNA. The germline V gene has CDR1 SGHRS and CDR2 YFSETQ. The CDR3 loop spans 15 amino acids. CDR3 residues: CASSAGHFSGNTIYF.

This sequence joins TRBV28 and TRBJ2-7; without DNA, the TCRdb call of TRBD2 cannot be checked. Germline CDR1 MDHEN, CDR2 SYDVKM. CDR3 size: 14 residues. The CDR3 region is CASSLPAGADEQYF.

The V call is TRBV27, the J call TRBJ1-2; without DNA, the TCRdb call of TRBD1 cannot be checked. The CDR3 sequence is 16 residues long. Germline CDR1 and CDR2: MNHEY and SMNVEV (reference sequence). Here the CDR3 reads CASSSPTSGAGSGYTF.

This chain uses TRBV5-1 with TRBJ2-3; TCRdb picks TRBD1, but there is no DNA to check that call. CDR3 length: 13 residues. From germline, CDR1 is SGHRS and CDR2 YFSETQ. CDR3 sequence reads: CASSLTGASVQYF.

The CDR3 here is CAISARGGYTF. V is TRBV10-3 and J is TRBJ1-2; TCRdb's D gene call, TRBD1, goes unchecked for lack of DNA. Germline-derived CDR1 and CDR2 are ENHRY and SYGVKD. The CDR3 runs 11 residues.

The chain has TRBV13 and TRBJ2-3; TCRdb designates TRBD2, a call that cannot be tested without DNA. This CDR3 region has 17 residues. Germline CDR1 reads PRHDT; CDR2 reads FYEKMQ (reference sequence). CDR3 sequence: CASSVGASGGRTDTQYF.

The chain joins TRBV20-1 to TRBJ2-1; the TCRdb D gene call, TRBD2, has no DNA to confirm it. The CDR3 loop spans 16 amino acids. Per the germline V gene, CDR1 is DFQATT and CDR2 is SNEGSKA (reference sequence). The CDR3 here is CSAPASGSRKSNEQFF.

The gene calls are TRBV4-3 and TRBJ2-3; without DNA, the TCRdb call of TRBD2 cannot be checked. In germline, CDR1 is LGHNA, CDR2 YSLEER. The CDR3 is made up of 18 amino acids. The CDR3 region is CASSQDSASGGRVDTQYF.

J is TRBJ2-1 and V is TRBV20-1; the TCRdb D gene call, TRBD1, has no DNA to confirm it. This CDR3 region has 15 residues. Germline-derived CDR1 and CDR2 are DFQATT and SNEGSKA (reference sequence). The CDR3 protein is CSAQPLRSSYNEQFF.

V gene TRBV6-5 combines with J gene TRBJ1-1; lacking DNA, the TRBD1 call made by TCRdb goes unchecked. CDR3 length equals 13 residues. The germline V gene encodes CDR1 MNHEY and CDR2 SVGAGI. CDR3 protein: CASSYRAGTEAFF.

The chain carries TRBV6-2 or TRBV6-3 and TRBJ2-1; TCRdb reports TRBD1, a call that lacks DNA to check it against. This CDR3 region has 15 residues. Germline V gene lookup returns CDR1 MNHEY and CDR2 SVGEGT. The CDR3 spells CASSPGGDPYNEQFF.

The V and J genes are TRBV7-9 and TRBJ2-1; TCRdb's D gene call, TRBD1, goes unchecked for lack of DNA. Germline V gives CDR1 SEHNR, CDR2 FQNEAQ (reference sequence). This CDR3 comprises 15 residues. The CDR3 here is CASSSDLRGNNEQFF. Drawing the rest from reference TRBV7-9 and TRBJ2-1, the complete variable domain is DTGVSQNPRHKITKRGQNVTFRCDPISEHNRLYWYRQTLGQGPEFLTYFQNEAQLEKSRLLSDRFSAERPKGSFSTLEIQRTEQGDSAMYLCASSSDLRGNNEQFFGPGTRLTVL.

The gene calls are TRBV11-2 and TRBJ1-4; checking the TCRdb D call of TRBD1 is not possible without DNA. Germline values: CDR1 SGHAT, CDR2 FQNNGV. The CDR3 sequence is 12 residues long. The CDR3 is CASSRDRGKLFF. The full variable domain, its missing parts supplied by reference TRBV11-2 and TRBJ1-4, is EAGVAQSPRYKIIEKRQSVAFWCNPISGHATLYWYQQILGQGPKLLIQFQNNGVVDDSQLPKDRFSAERLKGVDSTLKIQPAKLEDSAVYLCASSRDRGKLFFGSGTQLSVL.

The chain joins TRBV10-3 to TRBJ2-7; no DNA is available, so the TRBD2 call from TCRdb remains unchecked. The CDR3 contains 13 residues. The germline V gene encodes CDR1 ENHRY and CDR2 SYGVKD. This chain's CDR3 is CAIWEGGTYEQYF.

CDR3: CSARESTDTQYF. The chain recombines TRBV20-1 with TRBJ2-3. Germline V lookup: CDR1 DFQATT, CDR2 SNEGSKA (reference sequence). This CDR3 region has 12 residues.

V gene TRBV7-9 combines with J gene TRBJ1-4. Germline V CDR1 and CDR2: SEHNR, FQNEAQ (reference sequence). CDR3 size: 15 residues. The CDR3 loop reads CASSATGWTNEKLFF.

V and J are TRBV19 and TRBJ2-7; TCRdb reports TRBD1, a call that lacks DNA to check it against. This CDR3 region has 14 residues. CDR1 LNHDA and CDR2 SQIVND come from the germline V gene (reference sequence). The chain's CDR3 is CASSNRDNGYEQYF.

CDR3 region: CASSPGAREGQETQYF. This chain joins TRBV19 and TRBJ2-5; there is no DNA to check the TCRdb D call of TRBD2. Germline V gene sequence: CDR1 LNHDA, CDR2 SQIVND (reference sequence). The CDR3 sequence is 16 residues long.

The chain combines TRBV5-1 with TRBJ1-5; the D call of TRBD1 rests on TCRdb alone, since no DNA is present to check it. The CDR3 runs to 16 residues. Looked up from germline, CDR1 is SGHRS and CDR2 is YFSETQ. This chain's CDR3 is CASSPGGDSSNQPQHF.